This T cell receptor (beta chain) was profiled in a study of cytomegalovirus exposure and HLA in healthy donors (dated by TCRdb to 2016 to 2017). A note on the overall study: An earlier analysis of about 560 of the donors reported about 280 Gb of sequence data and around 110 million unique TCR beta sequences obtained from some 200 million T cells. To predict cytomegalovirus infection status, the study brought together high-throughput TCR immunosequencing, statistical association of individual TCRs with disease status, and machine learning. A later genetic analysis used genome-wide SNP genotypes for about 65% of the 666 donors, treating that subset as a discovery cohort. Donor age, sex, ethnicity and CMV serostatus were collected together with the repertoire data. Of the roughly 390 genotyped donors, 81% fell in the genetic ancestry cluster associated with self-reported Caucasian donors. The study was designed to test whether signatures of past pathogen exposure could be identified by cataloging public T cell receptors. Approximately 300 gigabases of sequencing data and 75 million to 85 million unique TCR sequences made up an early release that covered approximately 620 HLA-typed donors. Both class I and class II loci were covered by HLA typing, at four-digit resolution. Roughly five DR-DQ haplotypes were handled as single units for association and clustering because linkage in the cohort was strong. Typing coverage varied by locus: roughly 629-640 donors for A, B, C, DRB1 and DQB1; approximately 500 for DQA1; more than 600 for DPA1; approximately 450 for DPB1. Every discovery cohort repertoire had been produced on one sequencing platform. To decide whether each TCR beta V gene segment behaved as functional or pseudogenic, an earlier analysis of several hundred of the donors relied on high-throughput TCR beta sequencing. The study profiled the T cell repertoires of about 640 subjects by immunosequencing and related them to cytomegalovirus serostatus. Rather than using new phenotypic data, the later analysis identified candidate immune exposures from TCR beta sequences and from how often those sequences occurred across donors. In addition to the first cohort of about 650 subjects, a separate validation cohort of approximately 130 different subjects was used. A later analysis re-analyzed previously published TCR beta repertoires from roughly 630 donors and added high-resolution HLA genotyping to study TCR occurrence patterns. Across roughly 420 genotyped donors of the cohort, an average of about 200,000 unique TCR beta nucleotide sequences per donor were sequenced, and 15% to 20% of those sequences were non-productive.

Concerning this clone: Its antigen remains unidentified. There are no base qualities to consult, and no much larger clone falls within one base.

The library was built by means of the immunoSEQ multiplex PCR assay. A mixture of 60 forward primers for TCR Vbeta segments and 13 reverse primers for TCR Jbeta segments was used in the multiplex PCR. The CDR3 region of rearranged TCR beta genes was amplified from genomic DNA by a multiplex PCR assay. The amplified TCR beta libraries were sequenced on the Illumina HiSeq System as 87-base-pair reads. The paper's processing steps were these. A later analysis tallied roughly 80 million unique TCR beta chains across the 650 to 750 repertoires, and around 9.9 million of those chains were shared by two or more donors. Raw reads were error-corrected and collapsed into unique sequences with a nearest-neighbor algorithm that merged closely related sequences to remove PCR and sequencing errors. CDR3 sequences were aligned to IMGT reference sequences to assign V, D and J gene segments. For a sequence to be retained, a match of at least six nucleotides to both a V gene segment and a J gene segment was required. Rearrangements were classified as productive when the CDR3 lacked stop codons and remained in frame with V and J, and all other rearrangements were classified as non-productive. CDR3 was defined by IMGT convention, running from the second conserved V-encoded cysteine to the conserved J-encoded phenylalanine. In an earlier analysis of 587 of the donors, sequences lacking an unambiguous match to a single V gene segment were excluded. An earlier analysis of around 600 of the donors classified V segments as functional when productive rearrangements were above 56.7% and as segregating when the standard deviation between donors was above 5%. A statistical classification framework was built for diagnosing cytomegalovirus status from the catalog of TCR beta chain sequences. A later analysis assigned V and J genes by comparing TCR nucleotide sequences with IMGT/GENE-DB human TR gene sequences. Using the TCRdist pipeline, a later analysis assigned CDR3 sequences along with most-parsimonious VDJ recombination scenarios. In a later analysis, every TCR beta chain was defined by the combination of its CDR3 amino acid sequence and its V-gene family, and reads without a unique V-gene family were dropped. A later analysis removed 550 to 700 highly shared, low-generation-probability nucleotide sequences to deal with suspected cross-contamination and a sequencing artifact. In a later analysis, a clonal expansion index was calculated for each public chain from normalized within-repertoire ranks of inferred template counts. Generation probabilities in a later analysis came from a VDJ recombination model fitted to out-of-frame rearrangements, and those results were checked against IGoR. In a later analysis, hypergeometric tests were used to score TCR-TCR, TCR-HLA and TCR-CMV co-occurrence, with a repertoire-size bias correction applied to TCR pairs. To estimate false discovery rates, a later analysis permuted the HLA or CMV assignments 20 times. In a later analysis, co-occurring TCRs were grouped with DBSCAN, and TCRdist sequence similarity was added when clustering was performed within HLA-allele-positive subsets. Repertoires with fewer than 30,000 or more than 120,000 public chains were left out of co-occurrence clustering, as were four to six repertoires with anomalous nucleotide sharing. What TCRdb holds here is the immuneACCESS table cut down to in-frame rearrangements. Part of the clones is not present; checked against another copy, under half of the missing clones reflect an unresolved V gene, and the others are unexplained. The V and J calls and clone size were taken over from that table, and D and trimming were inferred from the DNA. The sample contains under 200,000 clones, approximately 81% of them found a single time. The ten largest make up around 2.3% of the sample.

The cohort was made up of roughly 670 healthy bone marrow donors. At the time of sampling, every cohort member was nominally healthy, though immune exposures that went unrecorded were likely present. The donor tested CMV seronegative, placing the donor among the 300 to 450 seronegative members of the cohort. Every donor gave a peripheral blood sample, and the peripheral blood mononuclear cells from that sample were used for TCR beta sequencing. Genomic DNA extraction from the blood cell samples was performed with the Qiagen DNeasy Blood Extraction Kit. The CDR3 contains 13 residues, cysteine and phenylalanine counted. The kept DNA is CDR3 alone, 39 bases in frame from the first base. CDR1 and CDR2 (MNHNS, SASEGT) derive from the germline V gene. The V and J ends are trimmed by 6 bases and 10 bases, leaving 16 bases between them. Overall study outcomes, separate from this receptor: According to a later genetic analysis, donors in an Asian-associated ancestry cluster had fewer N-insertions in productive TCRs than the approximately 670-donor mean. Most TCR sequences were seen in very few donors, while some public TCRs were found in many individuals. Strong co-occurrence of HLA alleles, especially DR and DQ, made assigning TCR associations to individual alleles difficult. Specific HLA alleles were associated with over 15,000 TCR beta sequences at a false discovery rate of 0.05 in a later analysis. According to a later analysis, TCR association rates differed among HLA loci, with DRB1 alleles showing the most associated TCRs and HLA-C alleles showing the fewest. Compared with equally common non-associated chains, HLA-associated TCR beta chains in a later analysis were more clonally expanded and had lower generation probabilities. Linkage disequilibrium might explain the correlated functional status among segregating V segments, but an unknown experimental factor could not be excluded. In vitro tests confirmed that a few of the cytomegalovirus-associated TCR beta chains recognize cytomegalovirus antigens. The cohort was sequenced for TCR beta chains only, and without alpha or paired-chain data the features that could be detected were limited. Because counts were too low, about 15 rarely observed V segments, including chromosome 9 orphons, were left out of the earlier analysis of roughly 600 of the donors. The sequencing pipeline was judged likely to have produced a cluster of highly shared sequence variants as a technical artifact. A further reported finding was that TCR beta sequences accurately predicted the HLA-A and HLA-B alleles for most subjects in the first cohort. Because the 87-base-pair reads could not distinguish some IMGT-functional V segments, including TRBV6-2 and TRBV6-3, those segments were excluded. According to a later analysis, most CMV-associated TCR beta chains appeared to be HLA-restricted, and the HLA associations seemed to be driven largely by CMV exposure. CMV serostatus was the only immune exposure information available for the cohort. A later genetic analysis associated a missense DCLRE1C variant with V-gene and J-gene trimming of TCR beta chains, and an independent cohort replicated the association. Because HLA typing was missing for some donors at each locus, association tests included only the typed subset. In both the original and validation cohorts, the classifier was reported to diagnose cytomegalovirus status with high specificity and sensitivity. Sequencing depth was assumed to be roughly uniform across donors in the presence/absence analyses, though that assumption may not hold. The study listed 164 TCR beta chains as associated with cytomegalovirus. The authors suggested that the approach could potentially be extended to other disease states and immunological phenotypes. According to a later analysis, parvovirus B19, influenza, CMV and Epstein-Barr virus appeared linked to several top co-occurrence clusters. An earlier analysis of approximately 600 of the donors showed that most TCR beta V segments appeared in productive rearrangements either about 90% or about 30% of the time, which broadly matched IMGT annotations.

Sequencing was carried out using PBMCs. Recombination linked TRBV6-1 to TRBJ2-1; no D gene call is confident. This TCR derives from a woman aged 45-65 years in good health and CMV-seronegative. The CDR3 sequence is CASRLTLAGEQFF. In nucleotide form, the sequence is TGTGCCAGCAGATTAACCTTAGCTGGAGAGCAGTTCTTC.